These 6 T cell receptor beta chains were all obtained from the same sample, sequenced in a study of cytotoxic CD8 clonotypes in ibrutinib-treated CLL. The assay was immunoSEQ multiplex PCR, and TCRdb's table has in-frame clones only and misses some. This table has 190,000 or so clones, over 55% appearing once. Here the sequenced sample was PBMCs, taken after 24 months of ibrutinib treatment. These receptors all stem from a human donor with chronic lymphocytic leukemia.

This chain links TRBV19 with TRBJ2-2; no firm D call. The V end lost 5 bases, the J end lost 6 bases, and 10 bases lay between the germline ends. The CDR3 has 13 residues. The germline CDR1 and CDR2 sequences are LNHDA and SQIVND (reference sequence). The CDR3 region has the DNA TGTGCCAGTAGTTTAACACCGTCCGGGGAGCTGTTTTTT. It encodes CASSLTPSGELFF.

The V gene is TRBV5-1, the J gene TRBJ1-4; D is ambiguous. Deletions cut 0 bases from V and 0 bases from J, with 6 bases between. Germline V gene lookup returns CDR1 SGHRS and CDR2 YFSETQ. CDR3 length: 15 amino acids. CDR3 protein: CASSLGHATNEKLFF. As DNA, the CDR3 is TGCGCCAGCAGCTTGGGACATGCAACTAATGAAAAACTGTTTTTT.

The chain joins TRBV7-7 to TRBJ2-7; 10 nucleotides align to TRBD2. CDR1 is SSHAT and CDR2 is FNYEAQ in the germline V gene (reference sequence). Germline trimming cut 5 bases from V and 4 bases from J; bases unmatched to any gene: 8. CDR3 length: 15 residues. The CDR3 DNA reads as TGTGCCAGCAGCAGGGGACTAGCGCAAGGATACGAGCAGTACTTC. Its translation: CASSRGLAQGYEQYF.

Of note for this clone: At the DNA level, this CDR3 is encoded by other sequences in the same sample as well. The chain links TRBV27 to TRBJ1-1, with 7 bases fitting TRBD1. J gave up 3 bases and V 1 base, and 5 bases lay outside the gene matches. The CDR3 has 15 residues. From germline, CDR1 is MNHEY and CDR2 SMNVEV (reference sequence). CDR3 DNA sequence: TGTGCCAGCAGTTTATATCGGGACAGAGACACTGAAGCTTTCTTT. It codes for CASSLYRDRDTEAFF.

The chain joins TRBV10-3 to TRBJ1-2, with D unresolved. The germline V and J ends were trimmed by 4 bases and 2 bases, with 5 bases remaining between them. Germline V gene data show CDR1 as ENHRY and CDR2 as SYGVKD. The CDR3 consists of 12 residues. Written as DNA, the CDR3 is TGTGCCATCAGTGGCACGAACTATGGCTACACCTTC. Translating gives CAISGTNYGYTF.

The chain carries TRBV7-2 and TRBJ1-2; tentatively, D is TRBD1 (6 bases). The CDR3 contains 12 residues. Germline assignment: CDR1 SGHTA and CDR2 FQGNSA. The V and J ends lost 4 bases and 8 bases respectively, with 11 bases between them. The DNA of the CDR3 is TGTGCCAGCAGCTCGACAGGCGGGGGCTACACCTTC. Encoded protein: CASSSTGGGYTF.